The rows below give T cell receptor beta chains drawn from one sample of a study of post-analysis software for immune sequencing data. TCRdb fed the PCR reads into MiXCR, producing one record per CDR3 protein. The sample includes approximately 440,000 distinct CDR3 sequences, under 55% of them seen just once. The sample comprised blood. These receptors came from a girl under 18 with multiple sclerosis. Each CDR3 is given with its conserved first and last residue. The order of the fields is V gene, clone size, D gene, J gene, CDR3 protein, CDR3 DNA. A D gene is named only where the DNA matches it firmly. Only part of the rows carry a size: once, few, many, or a class if the clone is expanded.

V: TRBV4-2; size: NA; D: NA; J: TRBJ1-1; CDR3: CASSQVGMMNTEAFF; DNA: TGTGCCAGCAGCCAAGTCGGGATGATGAACACTGAAGCTTTCTTT
V: TRBV14; size: NA; D: NA; J: TRBJ2-5; CDR3: CASNHPGRYEQYF; DNA: TGTGCCAGCAACCATCCTGGGAGATACGAACAGTACTTC
V: TRBV7-9; size: NA; D: TRBD2; J: TRBJ2-1; CDR3: CASSLVERLGGDEQFF; DNA: TGTGCCAGCAGCTTAGTGGAGCGGTTGGGAGGGGATGAGCAGTTCTTC
V: TRBV20-1; size: NA; D: NA; J: TRBJ2-7; CDR3: CSATGDSYEQYF; DNA: TGCAGTGCTACGGGGGACTCCTACGAGCAGTACTTC
V: TRBV6-5; size: NA; D: NA; J: TRBJ2-1; CDR3: CASSYLSEREQFF; DNA: TGTGCCAGCAGTTACCTCTCCGAGCGGGAGCAGTTCTTC
V: TRBV5-1; size: NA; D: TRBD1; J: TRBJ1-1; CDR3: CASNPTGENTEAFF; DNA: TGCGCCAGCAACCCGACAGGGGAGAACACTGAAGCTTTCTTT
V: TRBV9; size: few; D: TRBD1; J: TRBJ1-2; CDR3: CASSVYRGDYGYTF; DNA: TGTGCCAGCAGCGTTTACAGGGGCGACTATGGCTACACCTTC
V: TRBV11-2; size: NA; D: NA; J: TRBJ2-5; CDR3: CASSLLGEETQYF; DNA: TGTGCCAGCAGCTTACTAGGTGAAGAGACCCAGTACTTC
V: TRBV6-2/TRBV6-3; size: NA; D: TRBD2; J: TRBJ2-4; CDR3: CASSPLAGPGEQYF; DNA: TGTGCCAGCAGCCCTTTAGCGGGGCCAGGAGAGCAGTACTTC
V: TRBV6-6; size: NA; D: TRBD1; J: TRBJ1-1; CDR3: CASSYPPGTGGTEAFF; DNA: TGTGCCAGCAGTTACCCACCCGGGACAGGGGGCACTGAAGCTTTCTTT
V: TRBV5-1; size: NA; D: NA; J: TRBJ1-4; CDR3: CASSLDSTSANEKLFF; DNA: TGCGCCAGCAGCTTGGACTCCACCTCGGCTAATGAAAAACTGTTTTTT
V: TRBV18; size: NA; D: NA; J: TRBJ1-4; CDR3: CASSPTQGRLNEKLFF; DNA: TGTGCCAGCTCACCAACTCAGGGACGGCTTAATGAAAAACTGTTTTTT
V: TRBV28; size: once; D: NA; J: TRBJ2-7; CDR3: CASSSRLEVGEVQYF; DNA: TGTGCCAGCAGTTCCCGACTAGAGGTGGGAGAGGTCCAGTACTTC
V: TRBV20-1; size: NA; D: NA; J: TRBJ1-5; CDR3: CSARAGTSQPQHF; DNA: TGCAGTGCTAGAGCCGGGACAAGTCAGCCCCAGCATTTT
V: TRBV4-3; size: NA; D: NA; J: TRBJ2-7; CDR3: CASSQEGWASYEQYF; DNA: TGCGCCAGCAGCCAAGAGGGCTGGGCCTCCTACGAGCAGTACTTC
V: TRBV3-1; size: NA; D: NA; J: TRBJ2-7; CDR3: CASSQVSGWGYEQYF; DNA: TGTGCCAGCAGCCAAGTTAGCGGTTGGGGGTACGAGCAGTACTTC
V: TRBV7-2; size: NA; D: TRBD2; J: TRBJ2-3; CDR3: CASSLALSGGDTQYF; DNA: TGTGCCAGCAGCTTAGCATTATCGGGGGGGGATACGCAGTATTTT